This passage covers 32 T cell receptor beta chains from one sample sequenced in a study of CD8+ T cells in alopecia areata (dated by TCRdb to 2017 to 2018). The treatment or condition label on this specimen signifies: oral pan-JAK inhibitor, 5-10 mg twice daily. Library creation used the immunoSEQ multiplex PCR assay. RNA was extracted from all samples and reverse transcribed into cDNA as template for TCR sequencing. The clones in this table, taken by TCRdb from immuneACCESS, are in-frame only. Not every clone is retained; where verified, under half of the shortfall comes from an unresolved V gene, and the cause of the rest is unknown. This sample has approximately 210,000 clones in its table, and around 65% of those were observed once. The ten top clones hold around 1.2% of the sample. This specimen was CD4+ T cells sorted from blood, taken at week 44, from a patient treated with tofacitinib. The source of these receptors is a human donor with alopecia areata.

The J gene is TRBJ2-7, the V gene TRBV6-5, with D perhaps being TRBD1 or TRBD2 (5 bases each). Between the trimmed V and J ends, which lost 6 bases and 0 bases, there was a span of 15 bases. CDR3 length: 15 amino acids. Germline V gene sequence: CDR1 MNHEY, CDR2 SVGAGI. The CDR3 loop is CASSPLGDHSYEQYF. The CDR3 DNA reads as TGTGCCAGCAGCCCCCTCGGGGACCACTCCTACGAGCAGTACTTC.

DNA for the CDR3: TGTGCCAGCAGCACCCCCTTCCAGAGGGTGAAAGACTATGGCTACACCTTC. Protein: CASSTPFQRVKDYGYTF. The J gene is TRBJ1-2, the V gene TRBV4-2; D ambiguous. Germline CDR1 LGHNA, CDR2 YNFKEQ. This CDR3 is 17 amino acids long. V was trimmed by 5 bases and J by 3 bases, leaving 22 bases between them.

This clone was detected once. This CDR3 reads CASSAAGREGNQPQHF. The CDR3, as DNA: TGTGCCAGCAGTGCGGCGGGAAGAGAAGGCAATCAGCCCCAGCATTTT. This sequence joins TRBV2 and TRBJ1-5; no reliable D call. From germline, CDR1 is SNHLY and CDR2 FYNNEI. The CDR3 totals 16 residues. The V end was cut by 4 bases, the J end by 2 bases, with 15 bases between.

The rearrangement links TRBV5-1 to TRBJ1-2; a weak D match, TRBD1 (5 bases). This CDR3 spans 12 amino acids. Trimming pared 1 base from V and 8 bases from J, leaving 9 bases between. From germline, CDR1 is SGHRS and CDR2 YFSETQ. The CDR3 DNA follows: TGCGCCAGCAGCTTGAAGGGGTTCGGCTACACCTTC. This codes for CASSLKGFGYTF.

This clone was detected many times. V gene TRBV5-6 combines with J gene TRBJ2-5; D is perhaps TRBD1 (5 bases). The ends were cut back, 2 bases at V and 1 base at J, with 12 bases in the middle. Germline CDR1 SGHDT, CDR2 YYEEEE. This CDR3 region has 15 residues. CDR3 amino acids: CASSFGAGIQETQYF. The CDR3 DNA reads TGTGCCAGCAGCTTTGGGGCAGGGATCCAAGAGACCCAGTACTTC.

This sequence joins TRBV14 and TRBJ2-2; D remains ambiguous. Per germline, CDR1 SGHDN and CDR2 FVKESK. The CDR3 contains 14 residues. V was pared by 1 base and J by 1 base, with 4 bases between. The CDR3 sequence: CASSQVMNTGELFF. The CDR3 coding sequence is TGTGCCAGCAGCCAAGTTATGAACACCGGGGAGCTGTTTTTT.

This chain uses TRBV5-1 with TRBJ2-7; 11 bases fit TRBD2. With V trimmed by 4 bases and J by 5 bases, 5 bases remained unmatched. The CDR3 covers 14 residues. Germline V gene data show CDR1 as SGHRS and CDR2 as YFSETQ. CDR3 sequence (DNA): TGCGCCAGCAGCCTTTTGACTAGCGGGAACGAGCAGTACTTC. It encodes CASSLLTSGNEQYF. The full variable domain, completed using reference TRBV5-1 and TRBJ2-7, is KAGVTQTPRYLIKTRGQQVTLSCSPISGHRSVSWYQQTPGQGLQFLFEYFSETQRNKGNFPGRFSGRQFSNSRSEMNVSTLELGDSALYLCASSLLTSGNEQYFGPGTRLTVT.

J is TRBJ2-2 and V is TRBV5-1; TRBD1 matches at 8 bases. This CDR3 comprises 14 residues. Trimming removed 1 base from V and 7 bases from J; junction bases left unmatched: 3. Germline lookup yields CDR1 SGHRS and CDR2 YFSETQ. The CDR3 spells CASSLQGAVGELFF. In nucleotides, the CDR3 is TGCGCCAGCAGCTTGCAGGGGGCAGTCGGGGAGCTGTTTTTT. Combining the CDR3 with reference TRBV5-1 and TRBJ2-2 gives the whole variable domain KAGVTQTPRYLIKTRGQQVTLSCSPISGHRSVSWYQQTPGQGLQFLFEYFSETQRNKGNFPGRFSGRQFSNSRSEMNVSTLELGDSALYLCASSLQGAVGELFFGEGSRLTVL.

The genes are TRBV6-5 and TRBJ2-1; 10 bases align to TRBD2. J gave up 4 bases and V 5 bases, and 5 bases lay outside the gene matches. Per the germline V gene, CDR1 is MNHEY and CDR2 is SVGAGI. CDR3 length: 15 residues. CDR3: CASSLTSGVYNEQFF. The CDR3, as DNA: TGTGCCAGCAGTCTTACTAGCGGGGTGTACAATGAGCAGTTCTTC.

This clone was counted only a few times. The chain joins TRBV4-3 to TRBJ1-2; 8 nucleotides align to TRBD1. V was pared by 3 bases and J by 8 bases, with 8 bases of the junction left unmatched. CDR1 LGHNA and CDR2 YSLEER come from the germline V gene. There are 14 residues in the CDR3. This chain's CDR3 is CASSQDWTGRGYTF. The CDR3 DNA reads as TGCGCCAGCAGCCAGGACTGGACAGGGCGAGGCTACACCTTC.

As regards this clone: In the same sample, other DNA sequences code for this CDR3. CDR3 DNA: TGTGCCTGGAGTCGACAGTCATTATCCTATAATTCACCCCTCCACTTT. Encoded protein: CAWSRQSLSYNSPLHF. The chain employs TRBV30 and TRBJ1-6, with D possibly being TRBD1 (5 bases). This CDR3 is 16 amino acids long. Germline V CDR1 and CDR2: GTSNPN, SVGIG (reference sequence). V shed 2 bases and J shed 1 base, with 12 bases lying between them.

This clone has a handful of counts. CDR3 DNA sequence: TGCGCCAGCAGTCGTGGGGGTCCCGGGGAGCTGTTTTTT. It encodes CASSRGGPGELFF. The chain uses TRBV5-1 and TRBJ2-2; D assignment may be TRBD1 or TRBD2 (5 bases each). The CDR3 sequence is 13 residues long. The V gene lost 5 bases and the J gene lost 6 bases, with 11 bases spanning the gap. In germline, CDR1 is SGHRS, CDR2 YFSETQ. The full variable domain, its missing parts supplied by reference TRBV5-1 and TRBJ2-2, is KAGVTQTPRYLIKTRGQQVTLSCSPISGHRSVSWYQQTPGQGLQFLFEYFSETQRNKGNFPGRFSGRQFSNSRSEMNVSTLELGDSALYLCASSRGGPGELFFGEGSRLTVL.

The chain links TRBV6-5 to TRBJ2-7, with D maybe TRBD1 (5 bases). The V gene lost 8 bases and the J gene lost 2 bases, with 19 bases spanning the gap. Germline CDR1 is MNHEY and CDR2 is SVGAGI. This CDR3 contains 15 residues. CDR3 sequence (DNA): TGTGCCAGCGGTAGACAGCCGGAGCAAGCCTACGAGCAGTACTTC. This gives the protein CASGRQPEQAYEQYF.

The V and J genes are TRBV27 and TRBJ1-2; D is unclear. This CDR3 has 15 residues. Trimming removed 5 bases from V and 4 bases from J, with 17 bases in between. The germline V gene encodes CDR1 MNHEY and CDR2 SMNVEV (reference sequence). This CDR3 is CASSRQLDGIYGYTF. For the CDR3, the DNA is TGTGCCAGCAGTCGACAACTGGACGGTATCTATGGCTACACCTTC.

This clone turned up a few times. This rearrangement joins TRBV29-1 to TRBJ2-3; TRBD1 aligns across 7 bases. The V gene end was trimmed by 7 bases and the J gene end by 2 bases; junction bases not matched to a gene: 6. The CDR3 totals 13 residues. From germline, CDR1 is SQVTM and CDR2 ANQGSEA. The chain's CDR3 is CSAPGQNTDTQYF. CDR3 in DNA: TGCAGCGCCCCGGGACAGAACACAGATACGCAGTATTTT.

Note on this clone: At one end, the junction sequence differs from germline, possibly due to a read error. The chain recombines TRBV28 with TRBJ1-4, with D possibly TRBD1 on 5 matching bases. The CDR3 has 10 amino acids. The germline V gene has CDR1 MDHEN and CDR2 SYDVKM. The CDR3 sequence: CASSGTGPIF. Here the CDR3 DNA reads TGTGCCAGCAGTGGAACAGGCCCCATTTTT.

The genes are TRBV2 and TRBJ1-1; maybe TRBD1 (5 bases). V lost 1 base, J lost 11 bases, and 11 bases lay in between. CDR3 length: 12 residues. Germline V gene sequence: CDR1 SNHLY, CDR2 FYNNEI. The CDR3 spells CASSEVKGQAFF. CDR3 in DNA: TGTGCCAGCAGTGAAGTCAAGGGGCAGGCTTTCTTT.

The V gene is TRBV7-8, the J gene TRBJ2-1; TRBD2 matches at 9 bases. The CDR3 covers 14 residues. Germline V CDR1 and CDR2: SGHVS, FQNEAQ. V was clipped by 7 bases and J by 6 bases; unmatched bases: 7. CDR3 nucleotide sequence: TGTGCCAGCAAACGGGCTAGCGGGGTCAATGAGCAGTTCTTC. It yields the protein CASKRASGVNEQFF.

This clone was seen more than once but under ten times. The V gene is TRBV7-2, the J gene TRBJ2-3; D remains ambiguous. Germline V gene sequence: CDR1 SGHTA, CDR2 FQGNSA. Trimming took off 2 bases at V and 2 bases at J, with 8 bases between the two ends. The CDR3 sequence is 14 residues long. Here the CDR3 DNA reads TGTGCCAGCAGCTTAATATTCCACACAGATACGCAGTATTTT. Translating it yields CASSLIFHTDTQYF.

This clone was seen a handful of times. The chain's CDR3 is CACAGLVSTDTQYF. In DNA form, the CDR3 reads TGTGCCTGCGCGGGACTAGTGAGCACAGATACGCAGTATTTT. The chain links TRBV30 to TRBJ2-3; 8 positions agree with TRBD2. There are 14 residues in the CDR3. V gave up 6 bases and J gave up 0 bases; unmatched junction bases: 5. Germline V CDR1 and CDR2: GTSNPN, SVGIG (reference sequence).

In DNA form, the CDR3 reads TGTGCCAGCAGCCAGGACAGGGGAAACGAGCAGTACTTC. It codes for CASSQDRGNEQYF. The chain couples TRBV11-3 to TRBJ2-7, with 9 bases lining up with TRBD1. The J segment lost 5 bases and the V segment lost 5 bases, leaving 4 bases of the junction unmatched. This CDR3 comprises 13 residues. The V gene's germline CDR1 is SGHNT and CDR2 YENEEA.

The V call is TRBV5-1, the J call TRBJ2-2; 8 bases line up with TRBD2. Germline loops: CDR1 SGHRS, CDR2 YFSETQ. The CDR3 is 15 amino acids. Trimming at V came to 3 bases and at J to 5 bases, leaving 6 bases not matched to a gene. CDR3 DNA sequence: TGCGCCAGCAGCTACGGAGCGGGGGTTACCGGGGAGCTGTTTTTT. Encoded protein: CASSYGAGVTGELFF.

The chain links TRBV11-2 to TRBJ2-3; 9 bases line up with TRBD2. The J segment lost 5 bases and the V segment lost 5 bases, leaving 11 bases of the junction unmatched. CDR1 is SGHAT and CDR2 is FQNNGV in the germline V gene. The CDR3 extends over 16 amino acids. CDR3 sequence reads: CASSPLAGGLRDTQYF. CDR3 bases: TGTGCCAGCAGCCCTTTGGCGGGGGGGCTGAGAGATACGCAGTATTTT.

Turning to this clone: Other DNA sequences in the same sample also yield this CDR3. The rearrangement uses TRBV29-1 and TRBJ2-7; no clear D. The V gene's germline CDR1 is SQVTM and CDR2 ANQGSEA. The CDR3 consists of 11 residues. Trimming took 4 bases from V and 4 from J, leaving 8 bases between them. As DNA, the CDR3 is TGCAGCGTTGCCACAAGTTACGAGCAGTACTTC. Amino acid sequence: CSVATSYEQYF.

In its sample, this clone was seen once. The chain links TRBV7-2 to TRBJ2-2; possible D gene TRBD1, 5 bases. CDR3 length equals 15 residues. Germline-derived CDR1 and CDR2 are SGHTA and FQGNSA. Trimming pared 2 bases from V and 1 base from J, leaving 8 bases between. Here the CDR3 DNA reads TGTGCCAGCAGCTTATTTCAGGGGAACACCGGGGAGCTGTTTTTT. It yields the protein CASSLFQGNTGELFF.

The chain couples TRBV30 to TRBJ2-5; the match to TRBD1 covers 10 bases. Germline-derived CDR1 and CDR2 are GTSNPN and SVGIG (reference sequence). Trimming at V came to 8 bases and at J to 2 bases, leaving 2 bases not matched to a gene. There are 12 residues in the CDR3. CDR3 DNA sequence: TGTGCCGGGGACAGGGGACAAGAGACCCAGTACTTC. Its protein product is CAGDRGQETQYF.

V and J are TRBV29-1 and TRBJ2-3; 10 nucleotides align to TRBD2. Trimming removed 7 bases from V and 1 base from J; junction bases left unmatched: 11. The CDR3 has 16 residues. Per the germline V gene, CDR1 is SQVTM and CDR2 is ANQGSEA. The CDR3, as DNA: TGCAGCGCCTACTCTAGCGGGGGAATACGCACAGATACGCAGTATTTT. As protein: CSAYSSGGIRTDTQYF.

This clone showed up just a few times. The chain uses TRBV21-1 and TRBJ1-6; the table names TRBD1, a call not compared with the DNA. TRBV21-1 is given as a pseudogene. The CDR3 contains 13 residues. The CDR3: CASSKTGGSPLHF. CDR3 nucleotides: TGTGCCAGCAGCAAGACAGGGGGTTCACCCCTCCACTTT.

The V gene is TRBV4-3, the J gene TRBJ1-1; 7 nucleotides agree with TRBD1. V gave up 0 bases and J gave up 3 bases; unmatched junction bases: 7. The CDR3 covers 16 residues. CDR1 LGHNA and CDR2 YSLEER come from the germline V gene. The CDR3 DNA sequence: TGCGCCAGCAGCCAAGATAGGCCAGGGGGGGACACTGAAGCTTTCTTT. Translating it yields CASSQDRPGGDTEAFF.

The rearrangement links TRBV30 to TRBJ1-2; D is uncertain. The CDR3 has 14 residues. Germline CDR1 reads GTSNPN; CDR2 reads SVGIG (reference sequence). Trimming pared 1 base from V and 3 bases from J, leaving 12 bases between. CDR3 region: CAWSAPPVYYGYTF. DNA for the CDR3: TGTGCCTGGAGTGCCCCCCCAGTATACTATGGCTACACCTTC.

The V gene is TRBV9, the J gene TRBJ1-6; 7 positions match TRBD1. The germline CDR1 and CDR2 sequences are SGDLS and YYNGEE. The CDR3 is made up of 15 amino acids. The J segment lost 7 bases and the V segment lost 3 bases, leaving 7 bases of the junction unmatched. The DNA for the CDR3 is TGTGCCAGCAGCGGCCCGGGACAGCGGAATTCACCCCTCCACTTT. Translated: CASSGPGQRNSPLHF.

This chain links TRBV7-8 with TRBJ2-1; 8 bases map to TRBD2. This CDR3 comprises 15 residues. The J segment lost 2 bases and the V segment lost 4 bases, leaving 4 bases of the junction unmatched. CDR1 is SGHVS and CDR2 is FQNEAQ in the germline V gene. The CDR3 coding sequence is TGTGCCAGCAGCTCACTAGCGGAAGCCTACAATGAGCAGTTCTTC. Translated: CASSSLAEAYNEQFF.